A selection of T cell receptor beta chains follows, all from one sample in a study of T cell responses to AZD1222 COVID-19 vaccine. TCRdb's copy holds only in-frame clones and misses some; the assay was immunoSEQ multiplex PCR. The sample consists of under 200,000 clones, 94% of them appearing once. Material: peripheral blood, obtained on day 0 of AZD1222 vaccination. The receptors come from an adult in good health. Both conserved end residues are part of each CDR3. The D gene is left open where the match is weak. Size values are once, few and many counts, or a class for expanded clones, and some rows have none.

D gene | J gene | CDR3 length | V gene | clone size | CDR3 DNA | CDR3 protein
NA | TRBJ1-1 | 14 | TRBV9 | NA | TGTGCCAGCAGCGTAGGGTCAGGGGTCACTGAAGCTTTCTTT | CASSVGSGVTEAFF
TRBD2 | TRBJ2-7 | 16 | TRBV10-3 | NA | TGTGCCATCAGTGAGTCCGGGACTAGCGGCTCCTACGAGCAGTACTTC | CAISESGTSGSYEQYF
NA | TRBJ1-1 | 15 | TRBV6-1 | NA | TGTGCCAGCAGTGAATTTCAAACCACCAAACTCGAAGCTTTCTTT | CASSEFQTTKLEAFF
TRBD2 | TRBJ2-1 | 17 | TRBV11-3 | NA | TGTGCCAGCAGCCCGCGGACTAGCGGGAGGTCCTACAATGAGCAGTTCTTC | CASSPRTSGRSYNEQFF
TRBD1 | TRBJ1-6 | 15 | TRBV19 | NA | TGTGCCAGTAGTAGGGACAGGGAGAGAAAATCACCCCTCCACTTT | CASSRDRERKSPLHF
NA | TRBJ2-3 | 14 | TRBV11-2 | NA | TGTGCCAGCAGCTTAGACAGGACCCACGATACGCAGTATTTT | CASSLDRTHDTQYF
TRBD1 | TRBJ1-3 | 14 | TRBV6-5 | NA | TGTGCCAGCAGAGAGACAGGGTTGGGAAACACCATATATTTT | CASRETGLGNTIYF
NA | TRBJ1-5 | 15 | TRBV6-5 | NA | TGTGCCAGCGCTGTAGGGGCAGGGGACAATCAGCCCCAGCATTTT | CASAVGAGDNQPQHF
NA | TRBJ1-2 | 12 | TRBV12-5 | NA | TGTGCTAGTGGCATTGATAACTATGGCTACACCTTC | CASGIDNYGYTF
NA | TRBJ2-5 | 16 | TRBV14 | NA | TGTGCCAGCAGCCTTGGGGGCGCCCCCTTGGTGGAGACCCAGTACTTC | CASSLGGAPLVETQYF
NA | TRBJ1-6 | 14 | TRBV10-3 | NA | TGTGCCATCAGTGATTCGACAGTTAATTCACCCCTCCACTTT | CAISDSTVNSPLHF
NA | TRBJ1-2 | 19 | TRBV4-2 | once | TGTGCCAGCAGTCCCGATGAGACAAGGATGATCCCCGAGGTCGATGGCTACACCTTC | CASSPDETRMIPEVDGYTF
NA | TRBJ2-5 | 16 | TRBV5-6 | NA | TGTGCCAGCAGCTTGAACGGACAGGAGGGTTGGGAGACCCAGTACTTC | CASSLNGQEGWETQYF
NA | TRBJ1-1 | 15 | TRBV5-5 | NA | TGTGCCAGCAGCTCCCCGACAGGTATAGCGACTGAAGCTTTCTTT | CASSSPTGIATEAFF
NA | TRBJ1-1 | 14 | TRBV11-1 | NA | TGTGCCAGCAGCTTAGGGAAGTTGAACACTGAAGCTTTCTTT | CASSLGKLNTEAFF
NA | TRBJ2-3 | 13 | TRBV6-5 | NA | TGTGCCAGCGGGGGGGCCCTTGGGGATACGCAGTATTTT | CASGGALGDTQYF
NA | TRBJ2-1 | 15 | TRBV24-1 | NA | TGTGCCACCAGCCCCCCTGTGAGTGAAGGAAGTGAGCAGTTCTTC | CATSPPVSEGSEQFF
NA | TRBJ1-2 | 19 | TRBV11-2 | NA | TGTGCCAGCAGCCGAGCGTGGGGTCCTACAGGGAAAGGAAACTATGGCTACACCTTC | CASSRAWGPTGKGNYGYTF
NA | TRBJ2-5 | 13 | TRBV6-5 | many | TGTGCCAGCAGTTACGGGACGGAAGAGACCCAGTACTTC | CASSYGTEETQYF
NA | TRBJ1-2 | 13 | TRBV15 | NA | TGTGCCACCAGCAGAGGGACGGCCTATGGCTACACCTTC | CATSRGTAYGYTF
TRBD2 | TRBJ2-3 | 14 | TRBV5-1 | NA | TGCGCCAGCATCCCGGGAGGGCCGGGGGATACGCAGTATTTT | CASIPGGPGDTQYF
NA | TRBJ2-5 | 14 | TRBV2 | NA | TGTGCCAGCAGGGGCGGGCCCCAACACGGGGCCCAGTACTTC | CASRGGPQHGAQYF
TRBD2 | TRBJ2-3 | 16 | TRBV27 | NA | TGTGCCAGCAGTTTTCTTAACGGGGGGAGTATAGATACGCAGTATTTT | CASSFLNGGSIDTQYF
NA | TRBJ1-2 | 13 | TRBV14 | NA | TGTGCCAGCAGCCAAAATCCAGGGTATGGCTACACCTTC | CASSQNPGYGYTF
NA | TRBJ1-3 | 11 | TRBV30 | NA | TGTGCCTGTAACTCTGGAAACACCATATATTTT | CACNSGNTIYF
NA | TRBJ2-1 | 16 | TRBV3-1/TRBV3-2 | NA | TGTGCCAGCAGCCAAGTGCGGCCGGTCTCCTACAATGAGCAGTTCTTC | CASSQVRPVSYNEQFF
TRBD2 | TRBJ2-1 | 15 | TRBV10-1 | NA | TGCGCCAGCAGTGAGGGACTAGCGGGAAACAATGAGCAGTTCTTC | CASSEGLAGNNEQFF
TRBD1 | TRBJ1-6 | 15 | TRBV5-1 | NA | TGCGCCAGCAGCTCCGGGACAGGGGAGAATTCACCCCTCCACTTT | CASSSGTGENSPLHF
TRBD1 | TRBJ1-1 | 16 | TRBV5-1 | NA | TGCGCCAGCAGCGATTACCGTCAGGGGGCGGGCACTGAAGCTTTCTTT | CASSDYRQGAGTEAFF
NA | TRBJ1-5 | 12 | TRBV28 | NA | TGTGCCAGCGGATCAGGCAATCAGCCCCAGCATTTT | CASGSGNQPQHF
TRBD1 | TRBJ1-2 | 10 | TRBV20-1 | once | TGCAGTGCTGAAAGACAGGGAGCTCTCTTC | CSAERQGALF
NA | TRBJ1-4 | 15 | TRBV5-1 | NA | TGCGCCAGCAGCTTGGAGGGAGAGAGGAATGAAAAACTGTTTTTT | CASSLEGERNEKLFF
NA | TRBJ2-7 | 15 | TRBV15 | NA | TGTGCCACCAGCAGAGAGGGCGGAAGCTCCTACGAGCAGTACTTC | CATSREGGSSYEQYF
NA | TRBJ1-1 | 15 | TRBV5-4 | NA | TGTGCCAGCAGCTTGGGTCAGGGAGTGAACACTGAAGCTTTCTTT | CASSLGQGVNTEAFF
NA | TRBJ2-3 | 13 | TRBV5-4 | NA | TGTGCCAGCAGCTTGGGAGGGACAGATACGCAGTATTTT | CASSLGGTDTQYF
TRBD1 | TRBJ1-1 | 15 | TRBV27 | NA | TGTGCCAGCAGTTTATCGACAGGGATGAACACTGAAGCTTTCTTT | CASSLSTGMNTEAFF
TRBD1 | TRBJ1-3 | 17 | TRBV7-9 | once | TGTGCCAGCAGCTCCACCGGGGACAGCCATCCTGGAAACACCATATATTTT | CASSSTGDSHPGNTIYF
NA | TRBJ1-1 | 13 | TRBV7-7 | NA | TGTGCCAGCAGCGTAGAGATGGGGGGGGAAGCTTTCTTT | CASSVEMGGEAFF
NA | TRBJ2-3 | 18 | TRBV5-1 | NA | TGCGCCAGCAGCCTCGGACTCTATTCACGGCCTAGCACAGATACGCAGTATTTT | CASSLGLYSRPSTDTQYF
NA | TRBJ1-4 | 12 | TRBV11-2 | NA | TGTGCCAGCAGCGGGAGCAATGAAAAACTGTTTTTT | CASSGSNEKLFF
NA | TRBJ2-1 | 15 | TRBV5-4 | NA | TGTGCCAGCAGCCTCGGGACACAAAGGACGAATGAGCAGTTCTTC | CASSLGTQRTNEQFF
TRBD2 | TRBJ2-3 | 16 | TRBV6-4 | NA | TGTGCCAGCAGTGACTCGGGTGCGGGGGTAGGAGATACGCAGTATTTT | CASSDSGAGVGDTQYF
NA | TRBJ2-1 | 14 | TRBV5-1 | NA | TGCGCCAGCAGCGAGGGAGGGGGAGGCAATGAGCAGTTCTTC | CASSEGGGGNEQFF
NA | TRBJ1-2 | 14 | TRBV28 | few | TGTGCCAGCAGTTCCCTTTCAGCTAACTATGGCTACACCTTC | CASSSLSANYGYTF
NA | TRBJ2-1 | 12 | TRBV3-1/TRBV3-2 | NA | TGTGCCAGCAGCCAAGAGATTAATGAGCAGTTCTTC | CASSQEINEQFF
TRBD1 | TRBJ1-3 | 15 | TRBV5-1 | NA | TGCGCCAGCAGGAGGACAGGGGAAATAGGAAACACCATATATTTT | CASRRTGEIGNTIYF
TRBD1 | TRBJ2-2 | 16 | TRBV12-5 | NA | TGTGCTAGTGGTTTCCCCCTTGGGACAGGGCAAGGGGAGCTGTTTTTT | CASGFPLGTGQGELFF
TRBD1 | TRBJ2-7 | 15 | TRBV28 | NA | TGTGCCAGCAGTCCGTTAAGGGACAGGGGCCACGAGCAGTACTTC | CASSPLRDRGHEQYF
NA | TRBJ1-1 | 12 | TRBV7-9 | NA | TGTGCCAGCAGCGAGGGGAACACTGAAGCTTTCTTT | CASSEGNTEAFF
TRBD2 | TRBJ2-2 | 16 | TRBV7-9 | once | TGTGCCGTCTCTCAAATGGGACTAGCTCGAACCGGGGAGCTGTTTTTT | CAVSQMGLARTGELFF
NA | TRBJ2-7 | 19 | TRBV21-1 | NA | TGTGCCAGCAGCAAAAGGGGGGACAGCCAACACATTGTTCCTTACGAGCAGTACTTC | CASSKRGDSQHIVPYEQYF
TRBD1 | TRBJ2-1 | 12 | TRBV10-3 | NA | TGTGCCATCAGAGACAGGGGCGATGAGCAGTTCTTC | CAIRDRGDEQFF
TRBD1 | TRBJ2-3 | 15 | TRBV5-1 | NA | TGCGCCAGCAGCTTCCGGGACAGGGGCACAGATACGCAGTATTTT | CASSFRDRGTDTQYF
NA | TRBJ1-5 | 13 | TRBV4-1 | NA | TGCGCCAGCAGCCAAGATCCGGGGGCAGCCCAGCATTTT | CASSQDPGAAQHF
NA | TRBJ1-5 | 13 | TRBV27 | NA | TGTGCCAGCAGTTTAAGGTACGATCAGCCCCAGCATTTT | CASSLRYDQPQHF
NA | TRBJ1-5 | 14 | TRBV27 | once | TGTGCCAGCAGTCGGTCGGGGTTCGACCAGCCCCAGCATTTT | CASSRSGFDQPQHF
NA | TRBJ1-1 | 18 | TRBV19 | NA | TGTGCCAGTAGGGAGCAAAGGGGAACCGGGACGGTGAACACTGAAGCTTTCTTT | CASREQRGTGTVNTEAFF